A single sample is the source of the 16 T cell receptor beta chains below, sequenced in a study. Measured with immunoSEQ multiplex PCR; TCRdb has only the in-frame clones, and not every one. The table shows tens of thousands of clones, with 80% to 95% occurring only once. The sample taken for sequencing was PBMCs. These receptors came from a middle-aged man with rheumatoid arthritis.

V gene TRBV6-5 combines with J gene TRBJ2-3; D is undetermined. Germline CDR1 MNHEY, CDR2 SVGAGI. V lost 2 bases and J 0 bases, leaving 9 bases between the germline ends. The CDR3 is 15 residues long. CDR3 sequence reads: CASSYLYTSTDTQYF. The CDR3 bases are TGTGCCAGCAGTTACCTCTATACTAGCACAGATACGCAGTATTTT.

The genes are TRBV19 and TRBJ2-1, with 16 positions matching TRBD2. Germline assignment: CDR1 LNHDA and CDR2 SQIVND (reference sequence). CDR3 length: 19 residues. V lost 6 bases to trimming and J lost 5 bases; unmatched junction nucleotides: 13. The CDR3 here is CASRSSGTSGGAGNNEQFF. CDR3 coding DNA: TGTGCCAGTAGGTCCTCCGGGACTAGCGGGGGGGCAGGCAACAATGAGCAGTTCTTC. Supplemented by reference TRBV19 and TRBJ2-1, the full variable domain reads DGGITQSPKYLFRKEGQNVTLSCEQNLNHDAMYWYRQDPGQGLRLIYYSQIVNDFQKGDIAEGYSVSREKKESFPLTVTSAQKNPTAFYLCASRSSGTSGGAGNNEQFFGPGTRLTVL.

The chain links TRBV7-2 to TRBJ2-7; D ambiguous. Trimming shortened V by 1 base and J by 4 bases, and 5 bases separated the two germline ends. Germline V lookup: CDR1 SGHTA, CDR2 FQGNSA. The CDR3 loop spans 12 amino acids. Here the CDR3 DNA reads TGTGCCAGCAGCTTAGTAGGGTACGAGCAGTACTTC. It codes for CASSLVGYEQYF.

V is TRBV12-3 or TRBV12-4 and J is TRBJ1-2, with a tentative D call TRBD1 (5 bases). CDR3 size: 13 residues. Trimming removed 6 bases at V and 2 bases at J, with 10 bases between. The CDR3 protein is CASSTDTNYGYTF. The CDR3 coding sequence is TGTGCCAGCAGCACGGACACCAACTATGGCTACACCTTC.

This clone has just one count. The V call is TRBV18, the J call TRBJ1-5; D gene uncertain. Germline CDR1 is KGHSH and CDR2 is LQKENI. The CDR3 sequence is 13 residues long. V lost 8 bases to trimming and J lost 4 bases, with 12 bases between them. Here the CDR3 reads CASARADNQPQHF. DNA for the CDR3: TGTGCCAGCGCCCGGGCGGATAATCAGCCCCAGCATTTT.

The chain has TRBV14 and TRBJ2-5; D is uncertain. Germline CDR1 and CDR2: SGHDN and FVKESK. The CDR3 is 11 residues long. V was shortened by 6 bases and J by 4 bases, with 6 bases between the two germline ends. CDR3 nucleotide sequence: TGTGCCAGCAGTTCCGGAGAGACCCAGTACTTC. Translating gives CASSSGETQYF.

The V and J genes are TRBV6-4 and TRBJ1-5; a weak D match, TRBD1 (5 bases). The V and J ends lost 3 bases and 6 bases respectively, with 24 bases between them. The CDR3 is 18 amino acids. From germline, CDR1 is MRHNA and CDR2 SNTAGT. The DNA of the CDR3 is TGTGCCAGCAGTGAGGCCTATGGGGCGCAGGGAATTCCTCAGCCCCAGCATTTT. Translation gives CASSEAYGAQGIPQPQHF.

The V call is TRBV9, the J call TRBJ2-7; the D is unclear. Trimming removed 0 bases from V and 2 bases from J, with 9 bases in between. The germline V gene has CDR1 SGDLS and CDR2 YYNGEE. CDR3 length: 14 amino acids. DNA for the CDR3: TGTGCCAGCAGCGTAGCCGGGCACCCCTACGAGCAGTACTTC. Its translation: CASSVAGHPYEQYF.

This chain joins TRBV19 and TRBJ1-4; D remains unclear. This CDR3 spans 11 amino acids. Trimming pared 4 bases from V and 8 bases from J, leaving 5 bases between. CDR1 is LNHDA and CDR2 is SQIVND in the germline V gene (reference sequence). CDR3 sequence (DNA): TGTGCCAGTAGTAAGTGGGAAAAACTGTTTTTT. Translating it yields CASSKWEKLFF.

This clone was seen once. The chain couples TRBV5-6 to TRBJ2-2; 9 nucleotides match TRBD1. V lost 0 bases to trimming and J lost 4 bases; unmatched junction nucleotides: 7. This CDR3 has 17 amino acids. The germline CDR1 and CDR2 sequences are SGHDT and YYEEEE. Here the CDR3 reads CASSLALGQGFTGELFF. CDR3 bases: TGTGCCAGCAGCTTGGCATTAGGACAGGGGTTCACCGGGGAGCTGTTTTTT.

This sequence joins TRBV2 and TRBJ2-7; no clear D. Looked up from germline, CDR1 is SNHLY and CDR2 is FYNNEI. V was pared by 3 bases and J by 2 bases, with 20 bases between. The CDR3 totals 17 residues. CDR3 amino acids: CASSDSHGRILAYEQYF. The CDR3 DNA follows: TGTGCCAGCAGTGATTCCCATGGACGGATATTGGCCTACGAGCAGTACTTC.

The CDR3 sequence: CASSLTSGRVNEQYF. Here the CDR3 DNA reads TGTGCCAGCAGTTTAACTAGCGGGAGGGTGAACGAGCAGTACTTC. This chain connects TRBV28 to TRBJ2-7; 13 bases align to TRBD2. CDR3 length: 15 amino acids. After removal of 2 bases from V and 5 bases from J, the junction contained 3 bases not matched to a gene. Germline values: CDR1 MDHEN, CDR2 SYDVKM.

The chain links TRBV11-2 to TRBJ1-1; D is perhaps TRBD1 (5 bases). The CDR3 has 14 amino acids. V was shortened by 3 bases and J by 0 bases, with 8 bases between the two germline ends. Germline V CDR1 and CDR2: SGHAT, FQNNGV. The CDR3 region has the DNA TGTGCCAGCAGCTTGGGACGGATGAACACTGAAGCTTTCTTT. Its translation: CASSLGRMNTEAFF.

This chain links TRBV25-1 with TRBJ1-1; D remains ambiguous. CDR3 length: 13 residues. Germline V gene lookup returns CDR1 MGHDK and CDR2 SYGVNS. The V and J ends lost 2 bases and 0 bases respectively, with 4 bases between them. In DNA, the CDR3 is TGTGCCAGCAGTGAACGAATGAACACTGAAGCTTTCTTT. This gives the protein CASSERMNTEAFF.

The chain has TRBV2 and TRBJ1-1; D is possibly TRBD1 (5 bases). This CDR3 region has 14 residues. Germline V gene data show CDR1 as SNHLY and CDR2 as FYNNEI. The ends were cut back, 6 bases at V and 5 bases at J, with 16 bases in the middle. The CDR3 sequence is CASSAGTKTTEAFF. DNA of the CDR3: TGTGCCAGCAGCGCCGGGACTAAGACAACTGAAGCTTTCTTT.

V gene TRBV5-1 combines with J gene TRBJ1-4; D gene ambiguous. The germline V and J ends were trimmed by 2 bases and 7 bases, with 6 bases remaining between them. Per germline, CDR1 SGHRS and CDR2 YFSETQ. The CDR3 runs to 12 residues. The DNA for the CDR3 is TGCGCCAGCAGCTTTGACGGTGAAAAACTGTTTTTT. The encoded protein is CASSFDGEKLFF.